This TCR beta chain was recorded in a study of identical twins. Study-level points and caveats: Insertions ran lower in abundant cord blood beta clonotypes, though not in memory repertoires. Donors were not followed over many years; analysis was cross-sectional. Twins shared beta out-of-frame sequences in excess, but this excess was weaker.

With respect to this clonotype: Its target is unknown.

TCRdb analysed the 5' RACE reads with MiXCR anew, one entry per CDR3 protein. The table lists under 900,000 distinct CDR3 sequences, 12% of them singletons. V dropped 2 bases and J dropped 5; count of bases not matched to a gene: 5. The length of the CDR3 is 15 residues. In germline, CDR1 is MNHNS, CDR2 SASEGT. These data were also filed under a second study, of yellow fever vaccine responses in identical twins. That work adds: It has been reported that, in twins, the vaccine T cell response seemed partly convergent and partly personalized.

The clonotype was recovered from a young woman in good health. The chain uses TRBV6-1 and TRBJ1-5; 8 nucleotides line up with TRBD1. Material: PBMCs. CDR3 protein: CASSEWEGQDQPQHF. CDR3 DNA: TGTGCCAGCAGTGAATGGGAGGGACAGGATCAGCCCCAGCATTTT.